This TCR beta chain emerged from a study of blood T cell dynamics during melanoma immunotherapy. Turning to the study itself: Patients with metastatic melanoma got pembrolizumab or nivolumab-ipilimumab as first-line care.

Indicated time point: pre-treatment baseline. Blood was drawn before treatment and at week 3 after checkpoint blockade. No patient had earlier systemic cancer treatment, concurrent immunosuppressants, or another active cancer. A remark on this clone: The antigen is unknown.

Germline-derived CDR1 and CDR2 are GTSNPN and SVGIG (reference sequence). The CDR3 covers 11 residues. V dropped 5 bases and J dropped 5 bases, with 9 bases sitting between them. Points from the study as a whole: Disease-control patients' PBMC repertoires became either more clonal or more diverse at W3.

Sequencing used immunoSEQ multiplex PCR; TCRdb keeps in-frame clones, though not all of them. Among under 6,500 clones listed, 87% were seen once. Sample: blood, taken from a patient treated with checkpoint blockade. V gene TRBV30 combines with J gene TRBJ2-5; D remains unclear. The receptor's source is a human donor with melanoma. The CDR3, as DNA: TGTGCCTGGTCCCTGGGGGAGACCCAGTACTTC. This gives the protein CAWSLGETQYF.